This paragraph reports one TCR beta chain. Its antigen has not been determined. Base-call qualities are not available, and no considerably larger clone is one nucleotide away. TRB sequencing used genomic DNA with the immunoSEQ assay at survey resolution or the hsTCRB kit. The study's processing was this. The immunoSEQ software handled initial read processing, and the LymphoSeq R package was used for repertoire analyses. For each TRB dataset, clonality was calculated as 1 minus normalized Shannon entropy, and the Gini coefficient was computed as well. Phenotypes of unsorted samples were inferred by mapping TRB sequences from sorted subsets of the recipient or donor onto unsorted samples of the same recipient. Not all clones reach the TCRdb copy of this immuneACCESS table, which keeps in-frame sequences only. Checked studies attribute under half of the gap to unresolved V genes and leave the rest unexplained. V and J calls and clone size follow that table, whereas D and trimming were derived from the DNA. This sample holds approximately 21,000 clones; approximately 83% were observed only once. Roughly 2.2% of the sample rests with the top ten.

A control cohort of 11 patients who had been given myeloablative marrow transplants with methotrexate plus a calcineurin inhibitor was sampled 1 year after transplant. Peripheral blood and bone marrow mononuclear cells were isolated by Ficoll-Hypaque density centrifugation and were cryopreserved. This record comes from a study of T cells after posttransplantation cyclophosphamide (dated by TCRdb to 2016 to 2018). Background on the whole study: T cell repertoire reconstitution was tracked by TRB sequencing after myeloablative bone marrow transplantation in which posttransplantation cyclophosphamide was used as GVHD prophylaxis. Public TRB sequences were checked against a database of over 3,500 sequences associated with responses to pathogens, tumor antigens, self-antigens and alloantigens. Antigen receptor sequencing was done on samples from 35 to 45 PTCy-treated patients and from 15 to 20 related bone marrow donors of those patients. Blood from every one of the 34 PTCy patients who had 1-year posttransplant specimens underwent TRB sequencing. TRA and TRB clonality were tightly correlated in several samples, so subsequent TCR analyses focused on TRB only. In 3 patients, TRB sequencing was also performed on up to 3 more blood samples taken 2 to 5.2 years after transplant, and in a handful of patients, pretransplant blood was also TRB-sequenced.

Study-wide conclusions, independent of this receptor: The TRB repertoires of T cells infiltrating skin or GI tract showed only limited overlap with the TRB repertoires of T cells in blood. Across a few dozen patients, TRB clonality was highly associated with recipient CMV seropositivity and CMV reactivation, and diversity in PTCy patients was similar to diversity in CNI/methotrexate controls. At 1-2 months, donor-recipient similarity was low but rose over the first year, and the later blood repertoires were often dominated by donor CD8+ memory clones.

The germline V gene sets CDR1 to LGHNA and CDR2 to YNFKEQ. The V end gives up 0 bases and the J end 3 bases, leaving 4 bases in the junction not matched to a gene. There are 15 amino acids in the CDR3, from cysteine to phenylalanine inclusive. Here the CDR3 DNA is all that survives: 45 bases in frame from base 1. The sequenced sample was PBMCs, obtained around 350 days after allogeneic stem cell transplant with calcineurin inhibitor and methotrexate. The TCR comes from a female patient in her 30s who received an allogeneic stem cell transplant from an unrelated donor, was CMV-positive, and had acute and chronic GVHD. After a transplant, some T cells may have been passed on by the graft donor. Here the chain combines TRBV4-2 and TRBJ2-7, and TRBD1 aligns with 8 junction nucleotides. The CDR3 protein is CASSQEQGESYEQYF. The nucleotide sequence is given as TGTGCCAGCAGCCAAGAACAGGGGGAAAGCTACGAGCAGTACTTC.